These 6 T cell receptor beta chains were all obtained from the same sample, sequenced in a study of blood T cell repertoires in COVID-19 (TCRdb year 2020). Libraries were built with the immunoSEQ multiplex PCR assay. TCRdb took this table from immuneACCESS and kept in-frame rearrangements with V and J called. Such tables lack part of the clones; where checked against another copy, unresolved V genes explain under half of the gap, and the rest is unexplained. For this sample there are about 150,000 clones; about 77% appear just once. The top ten constitute 14% of the sample. The sequenced material came from peripheral blood. The receptors originated from a woman of 80 years or more with acute or convalescent COVID-19.

This clone was seen once. The DNA for the CDR3 is TGTGCCAGCAGTTCCTCAGGGATGTCAACTAATGAAAAACTGTTTTTT. This gives the protein CASSSSGMSTNEKLFF. The gene calls are TRBV28 and TRBJ1-4, with TRBD1 as a possible D gene (5 bases). Trimming removed 4 bases from V and 0 bases from J, with 12 bases in between. CDR3 length equals 16 residues. Germline-derived CDR1 and CDR2 are MDHEN and SYDVKM.

The chain is built from TRBV19 and TRBJ2-7, with D possibly TRBD2 on 6 matching bases. CDR1 is LNHDA, CDR2 SQIVND, per germline (reference sequence). The CDR3 has 13 amino acids. V was pared by 3 bases and J by 2 bases, with 8 bases between. The CDR3 loop reads CASSMGLAYEQYF. The CDR3 DNA reads TGTGCCAGTAGTATGGGACTGGCCTACGAGCAGTACTTC.

The chain uses TRBV5-1 and TRBJ2-5; a possible D gene is TRBD2 (7 bases). This CDR3 is 15 amino acids long. The germline CDR1 and CDR2 sequences are SGHRS and YFSETQ. V lost 3 bases and J 2 bases, leaving 14 bases between the germline ends. The CDR3 is CASSSGGPGQETQYF. CDR3 bases: TGCGCCAGCAGCTCGGGGGGCCCAGGGCAAGAGACCCAGTACTTC.

The genes are TRBV5-4 and TRBJ1-6; the D is unclear. Per the germline V gene, CDR1 is SGHNT and CDR2 is YYREEE (reference sequence). This CDR3 is built from 15 residues. With 4 bases removed from V and 5 bases from J, the gap between germline ends came to 13 bases. In DNA form, the CDR3 reads TGTGCCAGCAGCCCGACGGGAGTGAATAATTCACCCCTCCACTTT. It translates to CASSPTGVNNSPLHF.

The chain has TRBV7-3 and TRBJ1-5, with D hard to call. The germline gives CDR1 SGHTA, CDR2 FQGTGA. CDR3 length: 14 residues. Trimming removed 0 bases from V and 4 bases from J, with 7 bases in between. CDR3 protein: CASSLTGGNQPQHF. The DNA for the CDR3 is TGTGCCAGCAGCTTAACGGGAGGGAATCAGCCCCAGCATTTT.

V usage is TRBV19 and J usage is TRBJ1-1; D gene unclear. This CDR3 is 14 amino acids long. Germline CDR1 and CDR2: LNHDA and SQIVND (reference sequence). Trimming took 7 bases from V and 3 from J, leaving 15 bases between them. This chain's CDR3 is CASNLGGSHTEAFF. For the CDR3, the DNA is TGTGCCAGTAACCTAGGAGGGTCCCACACTGAAGCTTTCTTT.